The 22 T cell receptor beta chains listed next were all sequenced from one sample in a study of blood T cell repertoires in COVID-19. Profiled with immunoSEQ multiplex PCR; TCRdb holds only in-frame clones, not every one. The repertoire holds around 250,000 clones, roughly nine tenths seen once, with 4% to 5% in the top ten. Sequencing was performed on peripheral blood. The receptors were sampled from a woman between 40 and 50 years old who had recovered from COVID-19.

As DNA, the CDR3 is TGTGCCAGCAGAATTAGCGGGAGGGCAGATACGCAGTATTTT. It codes for CASRISGRADTQYF. V gene TRBV7-2 combines with J gene TRBJ2-3; 11 bases line up with TRBD2. CDR3 length: 14 residues. Germline trimming cut 6 bases from V and 4 bases from J; bases unmatched to any gene: 3. CDR1 is SGHTA, CDR2 FQGNSA, per germline.

The chain has TRBV28 and TRBJ1-5; D gene unclear. CDR1 and CDR2 from the germline V gene are MDHEN and SYDVKM. Trimming stripped 5 bases from V and 0 bases from J, with 14 bases between. This CDR3 has 16 amino acids. The CDR3 loop is CASSDPGGDSNQPQHF. CDR3 nucleotide sequence: TGTGCCAGCAGTGACCCCGGCGGCGATAGCAATCAGCCCCAGCATTTT.

The CDR3 sequence: CASRTRDSLRYTF. The CDR3 nucleotides are TGTGCCAGCAGGACACGGGACAGCTTACGCTACACCTTC. This chain joins TRBV2 and TRBJ1-2; the match to TRBD1 covers 7 bases. The J segment lost 9 bases and the V segment lost 6 bases, leaving 10 bases of the junction unmatched. Germline CDR1 reads SNHLY; CDR2 reads FYNNEI. This CDR3 spans 13 amino acids.

The chain is built from TRBV27 and TRBJ1-5, with D hard to call. Germline loops: CDR1 MNHEY, CDR2 SMNVEV (reference sequence). The CDR3 sequence is 17 residues long. Deletions cut 6 bases from V and 5 bases from J, with 23 bases between. The CDR3 is CASSPRVTARGDQPQHF. CDR3 bases: TGTGCCAGCAGCCCCCGGGTGACGGCGCGGGGTGATCAGCCCCAGCATTTT.

J is TRBJ1-1 and V is TRBV4-1, with 10 bases matching TRBD1. V lost 4 bases, J lost 2 bases, and 4 bases stayed unmatched. Germline CDR1 and CDR2: MGHRA and YSYEKL. The CDR3 contains 15 residues. Here the CDR3 reads CASSRRDRGNTEAFF. CDR3 coding DNA: TGCGCCAGCAGCCGCCGGGACAGGGGTAACACTGAAGCTTTCTTT.

CDR3 region: CASSLSGRAVEQFF. In DNA form, the CDR3 reads TGTGCCAGCAGTTTGAGCGGGAGGGCGGTTGAGCAGTTCTTC. The chain is built from TRBV28 and TRBJ2-1; TRBD2 matches 10 bases. The CDR3 is made up of 14 amino acids. Germline CDR1 is MDHEN and CDR2 is SYDVKM. The V segment lost 3 bases and the J segment 9 bases; nucleotides outside the gene matches: 5.

The rearrangement links TRBV12-2 to TRBJ2-4; whether TRBD2, the table's D call, matches the DNA was not checked. TRBV12-2 is a listed pseudogene. This CDR3 has 14 amino acids. The CDR3 loop reads CASRLGEAKNIQYF. As DNA, the CDR3 is TGTGCAAGTCGCTTAGGAGAAGCCAAAAACATTCAGTACTTC.

V is TRBV30 and J is TRBJ2-5, with 11 bases matching TRBD1. The trim removed 5 bases at V and 7 bases at J, leaving 3 bases unmatched. The CDR3 totals 12 residues. Germline V lookup: CDR1 GTSNPN, CDR2 SVGIG (reference sequence). DNA for the CDR3: TGTGCCTGGGGGACAGGGGGAGGGACCCAGTACTTC. Protein product: CAWGTGGGTQYF.

The chain has TRBV9 and TRBJ2-1; 10 positions agree with TRBD1. Germline V gives CDR1 SGDLS, CDR2 YYNGEE. The CDR3 length is 15 residues. V shed 4 bases, J shed 4 bases, and the junction held 5 bases outside the gene matches. DNA of the CDR3: TGTGCCAGCAGCCTGGACAGGGGGAGGTACAATGAGCAGTTCTTC. Its translation is CASSLDRGRYNEQFF.

The chain joins TRBV19 to TRBJ2-2, with 10 bases identical to TRBD2. J lost 6 bases, V lost 2 bases, and 3 bases had no gene match. This CDR3 comprises 15 residues. CDR1 and CDR2 (germline): LNHDA, SQIVND (reference sequence). DNA for the CDR3: TGTGCCAGTAGTATACTTGGGACTAGCGCCGGGGAGCTGTTTTTT. Its protein is CASSILGTSAGELFF.

The V and J genes are TRBV7-3 and TRBJ2-2; D not certain. This CDR3 has 16 amino acids. Germline V gene data show CDR1 as SGHTA and CDR2 as FQGTGA. Trimming left V 5 bases short and J 1 base short, with 14 bases between. CDR3 coding DNA: TGTGCCAGCAGCCAAAACTCCCCAGGGAACACCGGGGAGCTGTTTTTT. It encodes CASSQNSPGNTGELFF.

This chain links TRBV28 with TRBJ2-3; a weak D match, TRBD2 (5 bases). V lost 4 bases and J lost 3, with 11 bases in between. Germline CDR1 is MDHEN and CDR2 is SYDVKM. The CDR3 consists of 14 residues. In DNA, the CDR3 is TGTGCCAGCAGTTCTCGGACTGGGACAGATACGCAGTATTTT. This codes for CASSSRTGTDTQYF. Together with reference TRBV28 and TRBJ2-3, the CDR3 gives the full variable domain: DVKVTQSSRYLVKRTGEKVFLECVQDMDHENMFWYRQDPGLGLRLIYFSYDVKMKEKGDIPEGYSVSREKKERFSLILESASTNQTSMYLCASSSRTGTDTQYFGPGTRLTVL.

The chain combines TRBV5-4 with TRBJ1-2; perhaps TRBD1 as D (6 bases). The CDR3 extends over 15 amino acids. Germline CDR1 reads SGHNT; CDR2 reads YYREEE (reference sequence). Trimming took 2 bases from V and 4 from J, leaving 15 bases between them. The CDR3 here is CASSLVRRGVYGYTF. CDR3 DNA sequence: TGTGCCAGCAGCTTAGTTCGCAGGGGCGTCTATGGCTACACCTTC. Full variable domain (remainder filled in from reference TRBV5-4 and TRBJ1-2): ETGVTQSPTHLIKTRGQQVTLRCSSQSGHNTVSWYQQALGQGPQFIFQYYREEENGRGNFPPRFSGLQFPNYSSELNVNALELDDSALYLCASSLVRRGVYGYTFGSGTRLTVV.

The gene calls are TRBV7-9 and TRBJ1-3; no definite D call. The germline CDR1 and CDR2 sequences are SEHNR and FQNEAQ (reference sequence). This CDR3 has 15 residues. V was pared by 0 bases and J by 0 bases, with 6 bases between. As DNA, the CDR3 is TGTGCCAGCAGCTTAGCTGTCAGCTCTGGAAACACCATATATTTT. Translated, it gives CASSLAVSSGNTIYF.

The chain recombines TRBV7-9 with TRBJ2-5, with 7 bases matching TRBD2. Per germline, CDR1 SEHNR and CDR2 FQNEAQ (reference sequence). The CDR3 runs 13 residues. V was clipped by 5 bases and J by 5 bases; unmatched bases: 5. CDR3 bases: TGTGCCAGCAGCCAGCGAGCGGGGGAGACCCAGTACTTC. Its protein is CASSQRAGETQYF. The full variable domain, in which reference TRBV7-9 and TRBJ2-5 provide the parts outside the CDR3, is DTGVSQNPRHKITKRGQNVTFRCDPISEHNRLYWYRQTLGQGPEFLTYFQNEAQLEKSRLLSDRFSAERPKGSFSTLEIQRTEQGDSAMYLCASSQRAGETQYFGPGTRLLVL.

The chain is built from TRBV9 and TRBJ2-5; D unresolved. Germline V lookup: CDR1 SGDLS, CDR2 YYNGEE. V was clipped by 0 bases and J by 1 base, with 4 bases between them. This CDR3 contains 13 residues. In nucleotides, the CDR3 is TGTGCCAGCAGCGTAGGGGCCCAAGAGACCCAGTACTTC. This sequence encodes CASSVGAQETQYF. The whole variable domain, filled in from reference TRBV9 and TRBJ2-5, reads DSGVTQTPKHLITATGQRVTLRCSPRSGDLSVYWYQQSLDQGLQFLIQYYNGEERAKGNILERFSAQQFPDLHSELNLSSLELGDSALYFCASSVGAQETQYFGPGTRLLVL.

The CDR3 coding sequence is TGTGCCATCAGTGAGTCGAAGCAGGGACTAAGGCAGCCCCAGCATTTT. Its translation: CAISESKQGLRQPQHF. The chain has TRBV10-3 and TRBJ1-5; TRBD1 is a possible D gene (5 bases). The CDR3 covers 16 residues. Per germline, CDR1 ENHRY and CDR2 SYGVKD. The V and J ends lost 0 bases and 7 bases respectively, with 16 bases between them.

The chain carries TRBV4-3 and TRBJ2-1; maybe TRBD2 (6 bases). Germline V lookup: CDR1 LGHNA, CDR2 YSLEER. Trimming took off 6 bases at V and 1 base at J, with 13 bases between the two ends. The CDR3 runs to 15 residues. CDR3 in amino acids: CASSVADFSYNEQFF. CDR3 nucleotides: TGCGCCAGCAGTGTAGCGGATTTTTCCTACAATGAGCAGTTCTTC.

The chain couples TRBV7-9 to TRBJ1-2; 10 bases match TRBD1. Germline V lookup: CDR1 SEHNR, CDR2 FQNEAQ (reference sequence). The junction had 11 bases not matched to a gene; V was cut back by 5 bases and J by 5 bases. The CDR3 extends over 16 amino acids. CDR3 coding DNA: TGTGCCAGCAGCCGACTCGGGACAGGGGTTGTTTATGGCTACACCTTC. Its protein product is CASSRLGTGVVYGYTF.

The chain carries TRBV5-1 and TRBJ1-2; maybe TRBD1 (5 bases). Trimming took off 4 bases at V and 0 bases at J, with 13 bases between the two ends. The CDR3 consists of 15 residues. The germline V gene encodes CDR1 SGHRS and CDR2 YFSETQ. This CDR3 is CASSIDRATNYGYTF. The CDR3 bases are TGCGCCAGCAGCATAGACAGAGCTACTAACTATGGCTACACCTTC.

CDR3 bases: TGTGCCACCAGTGATCCGGGACACTTGAACACCGGGGAGCTGTTTTTT. This gives the protein CATSDPGHLNTGELFF. The chain carries TRBV24-1 and TRBJ2-2; D is possibly TRBD1 (6 bases). Per the germline V gene, CDR1 is KGHDR and CDR2 is SFDVKD. This CDR3 is 16 amino acids long. Trimming shortened V by 3 bases and J by 1 base, and 11 bases separated the two germline ends.

V and J are TRBV2 and TRBJ2-1; 13 bases are shared with TRBD2. After removal of 5 bases from V and 0 bases from J, the junction contained 7 bases not matched to a gene. Germline CDR1 and CDR2: SNHLY and FYNNEI. CDR3 length equals 18 residues. The CDR3, as DNA: TGTGCCAGCAGTATACGGACTAGCGGGGGCAGCTCCTACAATGAGCAGTTCTTC. Protein: CASSIRTSGGSSYNEQFF. The variable domain in full, with the rest retrieved from reference TRBV2 and TRBJ2-1, is EPEVTQTPSHQVTQMGQEVILRCVPISNHLYFYWYRQILGQKVEFLVSFYNNEISEKSEIFDDQFSVERPDGSNFTLKIRSTKLEDSAMYFCASSIRTSGGSSYNEQFFGPGTRLTVL.